This record concerns one T cell receptor (beta chain) sequence. Its specificity is not known. This entry is derived from a study of T cell responses to AZD1222 COVID-19 vaccine. Study at large: Timing groups of about 4 and about 12 weeks for second doses were pooled. Study results and limitations: White British ancestry dominated among donors, who included more females, and clonal diversity was possibly underestimated. Recipients of AZD1222 seropositive at baseline numbered only 5 or 6. Researchers took repertoire samples only after the peak T cell response had come.

Profiling relied on immunoSEQ multiplex PCR, and the TCRdb table lists in-frame clones only, not all of them. The sample holds around 100,000 clones, around 94% seen once. The CDR3 is 13 amino acids. CDR1 and CDR2 from the germline V gene are MNHEY and SVGEGT. Trimming removed 2 bases from V and 11 bases from J, with 14 bases in between. The material was peripheral blood, obtained on day 0 of AZD1222 vaccination. This clonotype was obtained from an adult in good health. V and J are TRBV6-2 or TRBV6-3 and TRBJ2-3, with a weak D call TRBD2 (5 bases). CDR3 nucleotide sequence: TGTGCCAGCAGTTACAGCCGGGGTACCATGCAGTATTTT. This codes for CASSYSRGTMQYF.